This T cell receptor beta chain was sequenced for a study of somatic mutations in cytotoxic T cells in rheumatoid arthritis. Study-level information: Flow cytometry sorted some V beta antibody-stained T-cell populations to nearly 100% purity, V beta1+ cells among them being sequenced for TCRB. Overall study results and limits: Age was associated with higher CD8+ clonality in rheumatoid arthritis patients, not in healthy controls. It was found that CD8+ T-cell clonality in rheumatoid arthritis patients did not differ significantly from that in age-matched healthy controls. Per patient, the largest CD8+ clone was found to exceed 20% of CD8+ cells in about an eighth of the roughly 60 cases.

In regard to this clone: What it binds is not known.

The trim removed 2 bases at V and 7 bases at J, leaving 6 bases unmatched. The CDR3 consists of 15 residues. Germline V gene sequence: CDR1 MNHEY, CDR2 SMNVEV (reference sequence). Only in-frame clones appear in the TCRdb table, and some are missing; sequencing was by immunoSEQ multiplex PCR. The data hold 30,000 to 45,000 clones, with 84% observed a single time. Specimen: CD8+ T cells sorted from blood. This TCR came from a man aged 40-49 years in good health. J is TRBJ2-1 and V is TRBV27; 9 nucleotides match TRBD2. CDR3: CASSLAGGPWNEQFF. As DNA, the CDR3 is TGTGCCAGCAGTTTAGCGGGAGGGCCTTGGAATGAGCAGTTCTTC.